The entry that follows covers one T cell receptor (beta chain) sequence. This clonotype occurred many times. The specificity of this receptor is unknown. Qualities for individual bases were not recorded, and no much larger clone is one base off. This sample stems from a study of T cells in Graves' hyperthyroidism and ophthalmopathy (dated by TCRdb to the late 2010s). Regarding the complete study: Peripheral blood was sampled at the time of initial diagnosis, prior to any treatment. TCR V-J signatures able to tell the groups apart were searched for in a discovery cohort of 90 to 100 patients, of whom around 43 had Graves' ophthalmopathy and some 60 had stable Graves' hyperthyroidism. An independent validation cohort of fewer than 20 hyperthyroidism patients and over 15 patients who later progressed to ophthalmopathy tested prospective prediction of ophthalmopathy. The roughly 100 discovery patients were divided at random into training and test sets in a 7:3 ratio. The study also compared thyroid tissue and blood T-cell repertoires from over 5 Graves' hyperthyroidism patients. Once sampling was done, hyperthyroidism patients were given methimazole at a starting dose of 30 mg daily, whereas ophthalmopathy patients were given high-dose intravenous methylprednisolone. According to the paper, TCR Vbeta CDR3 sequencing was carried out on approximately 140 peripheral blood samples, which came from 40 to 45 ophthalmopathy, 75 or so hyperthyroidism and approximately 17 progressor patients.

Germline trimming: 4 bases from V, 4 bases from J; junction bases outside gene matches: 6. The CDR3 measures 15 amino acids from cysteine to phenylalanine. The CDR3 DNA has 45 bases and is translated from base 1. According to the germline V gene, CDR1 reads SQVTM and CDR2 reads ANQGSEA. Hyperthyroidism patients were newly diagnosed, had a disease duration of under 2 months, and were aged 18 to 65 years. The study excluded patients with uncontrolled infections, other autoimmune diseases, pregnancy or lactation. Diagnoses were established on the basis of clinical symptoms, serum thyroxine and TRAb, thyroid ultrasound, and orbital computed tomography. For progressor patients, blood was drawn at the first diagnosis of hyperthyroidism, before any ophthalmopathy symptoms had appeared. Ficoll-Paque density gradient centrifugation was used to isolate PBMCs from approximately 10 ml of fresh peripheral blood. Patients classed as progressors first received a Graves' hyperthyroidism diagnosis and then went on to develop ophthalmopathy during follow-up. Trizol reagent was used to extract total RNA, and RNA quality was then checked on an Agilent 2100 Bioanalyzer.

General study outcomes and caveats: In validation, the model predicted progression to ophthalmopathy with just under 71% sensitivity and around 72% specificity, a median of around six months before onset. No statistical method was used to fix the sample size in advance, and group allocation was not hidden from the investigators. Ophthalmopathy was separated from stable hyperthyroidism by a 13 V-J signature model, with approximately 90% sensitivity and roughly 81% specificity obtained in cross-validation and 80%/75% obtained in testing. Blood samples also contained most of the expanded thyroid clonotypes (frequency above 0.001), which suggests that blood repertoires may reflect thyroid immune responses.

The TCR beta CDR3 regions were amplified from RNA transcripts. The TCR CDR3 was subjected to a first round of RT-PCR using the HTBI primer set and the Qiagen OneStep RT-PCR kit. The libraries were constructed in a second round of multiplex PCR and then size-selected and purified. The libraries were sequenced on an Illumina HiSeq2000 using paired-end 100 bp reads. Per the authors' processing: SOAPnuke was used to process the raw data, removing reads that contained adapters or uncalled bases, had a mean Phred below 15, or lacked an exact match to the constant primer or identifier. High-quality paired reads were merged using COPE v1.2.5, and each unique nucleotide sequence was defined as a clonotype. Clonotypes were aligned to IMGT TRBV, TRBD and TRBJ reference segments using MiTCR v1.1. Analysis was restricted to V-J combinations with a frequency above 0.0001, which covered 99% to 99.2% of repertoires. A TCS score was defined as the ratio of F50 (clonal expansion) to E x V (chaos), with BLOSUM62-based TCRdist applied between CDR3 peptides within each V-J. Welch's t-statistics and random forest reduced roughly 540 V-J features to around 14, which were used in a naive Bayes classifier (R e1071). Through fastp at Q25 and MiXCR, TCRdb rebuilt clones from the public reads, retaining in-frame beta chains. CDR3 protein sequences are deduplicated, and each keeps its most common genes and DNA. TCRdb's processing, not the authors' own work, is the source of the V and J calls. The sample table shows about 360,000 distinct CDR3 sequences, and 15% to 18% are seen once. The ten largest clones represent approximately 30% of the sample.

This clonotype originated in a woman aged 18 to 35 with Graves' hyperthyroidism that later progressed to Graves' ophthalmopathy. The chain is assembled from TRBV29-1 and TRBJ2-1; 11 bases in the middle match TRBD1. The sequencing input was blood. CDR3 reads: CSVVSGTGGYNEQFF. The DNA reads as follows: TGCAGCGTTGTATCCGGGACAGGGGGGTACAATGAGCAGTTCTTC.